This record covers a single T cell receptor (beta chain). Its antigen is unknown. This sample is part of a study of PD-1 blockade in mismatch repair-deficient tumors. Study-level background: All were previously treated, progressing patients with eleven to twelve mismatch repair-deficient cancer types. Study findings and constraints: Rapid post-treatment expansion, then contraction, generally preceding radiologic response, marked tumor-resident clones.

Three pembrolizumab responders had their TCRs sequenced. Between the trimmed V and J ends, which lost 5 bases and 7 bases, there was a span of 14 bases. The germline V gene encodes CDR1 SEHNR and CDR2 FQNEAQ (reference sequence). This CDR3 has 13 residues. The table came from immunoSEQ multiplex PCR; TCRdb's copy has only in-frame clones and leaves some out. The table includes 70,000 to 95,000 clones, about 82% detected once. This clonotype originated in an adult with mismatch repair-deficient cancer. The chain recombines TRBV7-9 with TRBJ2-5; D gene unclear. The sample here was peripheral blood, taken 44 weeks after starting pembrolizumab. The CDR3 nucleotides read TGTGCCAGCAGCGCACAAAACCGCGGGACCCAGTACTTC. Amino acids: CASSAQNRGTQYF.